This TCR beta chain was retrieved from a study of blood T cells in healthy people across ages. CDR1 SGHKS and CDR2 YYEKEE come from the germline V gene (reference sequence). V shed 3 bases and J shed 4 bases, with 13 bases lying between them. The CDR3 totals 14 residues. A second PCR of 7 to 11 cycles used a sample-barcoded 5' primer and a J-beta primer mix. Each CDR3 protein gets one entry after TCRdb re-called the 5' RACE reads with MiXCR. The table shows 1.2 million to 1.5 million distinct CDR3 sequences, with roughly 64% occurring only once. Sequencing used blood. This chain connects TRBV5-5 to TRBJ1-2; possible D gene TRBD1, 5 bases. This sequence was found in a man younger than 35 in good health. The CDR3 spells CASSSAPGSYGYTF. In DNA, the CDR3 is TGTGCCAGCAGCTCCGCCCCAGGGAGCTATGGCTACACCTTC. Using reference TRBV5-5 and TRBJ1-2 for the parts outside the CDR3, the full variable domain is DAGVTQSPTHLIKTRGQQVTLRCSPISGHKSVSWYQQVLGQGPQFIFQYYEKEERGRGNFPDRFSARQFPNYSSELNVNALLLGDSALYLCASSSAPGSYGYTFGSGTRLTVV.